The rows below give T cell receptor beta chains drawn from one sample of a study of cytomegalovirus exposure and HLA in healthy donors. This table comes from immunoSEQ multiplex PCR, and its TCRdb copy is limited to in-frame clones, with some not included. The sample lists 20,000 to 30,000 clones; approximately 75% were seen once. Sequenced material: PBMCs. These receptors all stem from a male donor in good health and CMV-seronegative. The CDR3 runs from the conserved cysteine through the conserved F or W. The order of the fields is clone size, D gene, V gene, J gene, CDR3 protein, CDR3 DNA. D genes are given only for firm matches. Only part of the rows carry a size: once, few, many, or a class if the clone is expanded.

>.|TRBD1|TRBV25-1|TRBJ2-7
CASTENRDSTYEQYF
TGTGCCAGCACTGAGAATCGGGACAGTACCTACGAGCAGTACTTC
>.|TRBD1|TRBV7-9|TRBJ2-1
CASSSRGQGYNEQFF
TGTGCCAGCAGCTCCCGGGGACAGGGCTACAATGAGCAGTTCTTC
>once|TRBD2|TRBV11-1|TRBJ2-3
CASSLLAGGGDTQYF
TGTGCCAGCAGCTTACTAGCGGGAGGCGGAGATACGCAGTATTTT
>.|.|TRBV6-5|TRBJ1-1
CASNSITEAFF
TGTGCCAGCAATAGTATCACTGAAGCTTTCTTT
>once|TRBD1|TRBV2|TRBJ2-7
CASRVTGTGGYEQYF
TGTGCCAGCAGAGTCACCGGGACAGGGGGCTACGAGCAGTACTTC
>few|.|TRBV25-1|TRBJ1-1
CASSESLASPRDTEAFF
TGTGCCAGCAGTGAATCTTTGGCATCCCCCCGGGACACTGAAGCTTTCTTT
>.|TRBD2|TRBV2|TRBJ2-6
CASSGLDSSGANVLTF
TGTGCCAGTAGTGGACTAGATTCCTCTGGGGCCAACGTCCTGACTTTC
>.|TRBD1|TRBV11-3|TRBJ1-1
CASSLRQGSEAFF
TGTGCCAGCAGCTTACGACAGGGCTCTGAAGCTTTCTTT
>few|.|TRBV4-2|TRBJ1-3
CASSQVSELTAHSGNTIYF
TGTGCCAGCAGCCAAGTATCCGAATTGACAGCTCACTCTGGAAACACCATATATTTT
>.|.|TRBV9|TRBJ2-2
CASSVRGGTGELFF
TGTGCCAGCAGCGTCCGAGGAGGGACCGGGGAGCTGTTTTTT
>.|TRBD1|TRBV6-4|TRBJ2-7
CASTGTAYEQYF
TGTGCCAGCACCGGGACAGCCTACGAGCAGTACTTC